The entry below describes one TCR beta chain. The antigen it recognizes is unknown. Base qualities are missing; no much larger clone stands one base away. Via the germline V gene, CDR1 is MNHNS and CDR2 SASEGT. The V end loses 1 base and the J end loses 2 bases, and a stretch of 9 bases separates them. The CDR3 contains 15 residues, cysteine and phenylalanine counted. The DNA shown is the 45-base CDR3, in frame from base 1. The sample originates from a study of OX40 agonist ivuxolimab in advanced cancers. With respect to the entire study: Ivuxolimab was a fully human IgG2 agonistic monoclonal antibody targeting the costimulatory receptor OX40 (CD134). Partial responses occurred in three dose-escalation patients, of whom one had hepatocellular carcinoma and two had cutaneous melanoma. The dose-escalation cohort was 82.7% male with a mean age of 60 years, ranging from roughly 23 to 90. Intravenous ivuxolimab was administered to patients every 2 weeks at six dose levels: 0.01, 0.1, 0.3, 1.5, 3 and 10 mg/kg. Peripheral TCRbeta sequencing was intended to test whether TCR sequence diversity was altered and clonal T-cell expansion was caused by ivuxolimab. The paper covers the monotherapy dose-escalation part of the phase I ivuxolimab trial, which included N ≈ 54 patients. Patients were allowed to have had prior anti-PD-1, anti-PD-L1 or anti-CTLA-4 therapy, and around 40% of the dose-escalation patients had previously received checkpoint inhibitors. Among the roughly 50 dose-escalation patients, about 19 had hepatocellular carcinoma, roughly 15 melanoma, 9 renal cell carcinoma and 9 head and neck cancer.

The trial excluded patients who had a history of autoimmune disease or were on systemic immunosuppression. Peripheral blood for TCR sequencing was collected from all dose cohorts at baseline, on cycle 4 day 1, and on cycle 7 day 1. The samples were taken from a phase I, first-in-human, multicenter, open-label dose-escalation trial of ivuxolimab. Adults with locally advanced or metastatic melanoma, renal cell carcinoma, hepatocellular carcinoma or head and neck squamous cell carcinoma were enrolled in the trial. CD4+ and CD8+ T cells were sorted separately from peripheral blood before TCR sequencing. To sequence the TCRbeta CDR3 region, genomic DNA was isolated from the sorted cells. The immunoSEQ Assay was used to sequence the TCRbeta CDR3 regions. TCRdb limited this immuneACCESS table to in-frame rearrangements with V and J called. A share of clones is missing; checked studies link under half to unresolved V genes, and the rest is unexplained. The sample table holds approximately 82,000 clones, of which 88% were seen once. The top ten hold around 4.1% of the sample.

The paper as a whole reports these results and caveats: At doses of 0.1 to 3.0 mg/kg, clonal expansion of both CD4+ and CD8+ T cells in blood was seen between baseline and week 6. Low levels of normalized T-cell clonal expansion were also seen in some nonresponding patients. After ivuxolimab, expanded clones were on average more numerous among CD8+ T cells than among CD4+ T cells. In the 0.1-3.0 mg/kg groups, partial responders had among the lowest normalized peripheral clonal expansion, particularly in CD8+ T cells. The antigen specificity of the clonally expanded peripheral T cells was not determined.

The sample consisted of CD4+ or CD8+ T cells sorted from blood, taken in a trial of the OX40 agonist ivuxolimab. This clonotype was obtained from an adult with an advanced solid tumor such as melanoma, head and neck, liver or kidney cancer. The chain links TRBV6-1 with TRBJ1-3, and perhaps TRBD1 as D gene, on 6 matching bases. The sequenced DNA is TGTGCCAGCAGTGAAGTCAGGGGTACTGGAAACACCATATATTTT. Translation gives CASSEVRGTGNTIYF.